Each of the 5 T cell receptor beta chains below was sequenced from the same sample in a study of blood T cell repertoires in COVID-19. The assay was immunoSEQ multiplex PCR, and TCRdb's table has in-frame clones only and misses some. In the table there are about 200,000 clones, around 80% of which are singletons. The material sequenced was peripheral blood. The source is an elderly woman with acute or convalescent COVID-19.

The sample holds one count of this clone. V and J are TRBV24-1 and TRBJ2-1; TRBD1 might be the D (6 bases). The length of the CDR3 is 16 residues. Germline V gene lookup returns CDR1 KGHDR and CDR2 SFDVKD. The ends were cut back, 2 bases at V and 8 bases at J, with 18 bases in the middle. CDR3 sequence: CATSDSLDRFGDEQFF. The CDR3 coding sequence is TGTGCCACCAGTGATTCCCTTGACAGGTTCGGCGATGAGCAGTTCTTC.

This clone was recorded only once. The genes are TRBV11-3 and TRBJ1-1; 9 positions match TRBD1. Germline V gene sequence: CDR1 SGHNT, CDR2 YENEEA. J gave up 8 bases and V 5 bases, and 3 bases lay outside the gene matches. This CDR3 has 12 residues. In nucleotides, the CDR3 is TGTGCCAGCAGCCCAGGGACAGGGGAAGCTTTCTTT. The encoded protein is CASSPGTGEAFF.

The V call is TRBV5-1, the J call TRBJ1-1; 7 bases match TRBD1. With V trimmed by 0 bases and J by 4 bases, 3 bases remained unmatched. Per the germline V gene, CDR1 is SGHRS and CDR2 is YFSETQ. The CDR3 runs 14 residues. The CDR3 sequence is CASSLGDRATEAFF. CDR3 sequence (DNA): TGCGCCAGCAGCTTGGGCGACAGGGCCACTGAAGCTTTCTTT.

The rearrangement uses TRBV11-2 and TRBJ1-1; D gene ambiguous. Trimming took 6 bases from V and 0 from J, leaving 14 bases between them. The CDR3 loop spans 15 amino acids. Germline CDR1 reads SGHAT; CDR2 reads FQNNGV. CDR3 in amino acids: CASRTNSRVNTEAFF. The CDR3 coding sequence is TGTGCCAGCAGGACCAATTCGAGGGTGAACACTGAAGCTTTCTTT.

The genes are TRBV29-1 and TRBJ2-5, with D perhaps TRBD1 (5 bases). V lost 1 base to trimming and J lost 5 bases, with 14 bases between them. Per the germline V gene, CDR1 is SQVTM and CDR2 is ANQGSEA. CDR3 length: 14 residues. CDR3 in DNA: TGCAGCGTTGAAGTCACAACAGGTCTGGAGACCCAGTACTTC. Encoded protein: CSVEVTTGLETQYF.